These 31 T cell receptor beta chains share one sample of origin, sequenced in a study of shared clonotypes between healthy human individuals. Assay: immunoSEQ multiplex PCR; the TCRdb copy retains only in-frame clones and omits some. Seen here are about 480,000 clones, 79% observed once, and the top ten hold 10% to 15%. Sequenced: PBMCs. The receptors were gathered from a woman between 35 and 50 years old in good health. Some clones in this sample may be carry-over from other donors' samples.

V is TRBV28 and J is TRBJ2-3, with D perhaps matching TRBD2 (6 bases). Germline loops: CDR1 MDHEN, CDR2 SYDVKM. V lost 4 bases, J lost 3 bases, and 11 bases lay in between. The CDR3 extends over 14 amino acids. The CDR3 loop is CASSSPGTTDTQYF. CDR3 nucleotide sequence: TGTGCCAGCAGTTCCCCCGGGACTACAGATACGCAGTATTTT.

This chain connects TRBV28 to TRBJ1-5; 7 bases align to TRBD1. Trimming at V came to 6 bases and at J to 6 bases, leaving 8 bases not matched to a gene. CDR3 length: 14 residues. Germline V CDR1 and CDR2: MDHEN, SYDVKM. The CDR3 DNA follows: TGTGCCAGCAGCCCGACAGGGTTTCGTCAGCCCCAGCATTTT. This sequence encodes CASSPTGFRQPQHF.

This chain links TRBV5-6 with TRBJ2-5; TRBD2 agrees at 8 bases. Germline V lookup: CDR1 SGHDT, CDR2 YYEEEE. With 7 bases clipped from V and 0 bases from J, the junction kept 8 bases outside the gene matches. The CDR3 contains 15 residues. The DNA of the CDR3 is TGTGCCAGCTGGAAAGCGGGAGAGTACCAAGAGACCCAGTACTTC. Protein: CASWKAGEYQETQYF. Together with reference TRBV5-6 and TRBJ2-5, the CDR3 gives the full variable domain: DAGVTQSPTHLIKTRGQQVTLRCSPKSGHDTVSWYQQALGQGPQFIFQYYEEEERQRGNFPDRFSGHQFPNYSSELNVNALLLGDSALYLCASWKAGEYQETQYFGPGTRLLVL.

Note on this clone: Other DNA sequences in this sample translate to the same CDR3. This chain links TRBV7-3 with TRBJ2-2; 10 bases fit TRBD2. The CDR3 is 15 amino acids. V was clipped by 2 bases and J by 6 bases; unmatched bases: 3. CDR1 is SGHTA and CDR2 is FQGTGA in the germline V gene. The CDR3 is CASSLLAGEAGELFF. CDR3 bases: TGTGCCAGCAGCTTACTAGCGGGAGAGGCCGGGGAGCTGTTTTTT.

V gene TRBV27 combines with J gene TRBJ1-6, with 7 bases matching TRBD1. CDR1 and CDR2 (germline): MNHEY, SMNVEV (reference sequence). J was trimmed by 5 bases and V by 4 bases; bases with no gene match: 2. CDR3 length: 14 residues. CDR3 in amino acids: CASSWRGHNSPLHF. CDR3 nucleotides: TGTGCCAGCAGTTGGAGGGGGCATAATTCACCCCTCCACTTT.

This clone was seen a handful of times. The J gene is TRBJ1-1, the V gene TRBV2; D is unresolved. V lost 3 bases, J lost 10 bases, and 18 bases lay in between. Germline V gene lookup returns CDR1 SNHLY and CDR2 FYNNEI. This CDR3 contains 14 residues. CDR3 in DNA: TGTGCCAGCAGTGAGAAACACACCGGACGAGGAGCTTTCTTT. It codes for CASSEKHTGRGAFF.

V gene TRBV28 combines with J gene TRBJ2-7; TRBD2 matches at 7 bases. Trimming at V came to 6 bases and at J to 1 base, leaving 9 bases not matched to a gene. Per the germline V gene, CDR1 is MDHEN and CDR2 is SYDVKM. The length of the CDR3 is 15 residues. The CDR3 nucleotides are TGTGCCAGCAGACCTTCGACTAGCCGATCCTACGAGCAGTACTTC. Translating gives CASRPSTSRSYEQYF.

This clone was observed a handful of times. CDR3 amino acids: CASSATPGQSQPQHF. The DNA for the CDR3 is TGTGCCAGTAGTGCGACCCCAGGACAGTCTCAGCCCCAGCATTTT. The chain joins TRBV19 to TRBJ1-5; perhaps TRBD1 as D (6 bases). The ends were cut back, 5 bases at V and 6 bases at J, with 17 bases in the middle. The CDR3 has 15 residues. From germline, CDR1 is LNHDA and CDR2 SQIVND (reference sequence).

V gene TRBV10-3 combines with J gene TRBJ2-7, with 10 bases fitting TRBD2. V lost 6 bases, J lost 7 bases, and 9 bases stayed unmatched. Germline-derived CDR1 and CDR2 are ENHRY and SYGVKD. The CDR3 consists of 14 residues. This CDR3 reads CAIRKAGGPEEQYF. The CDR3 DNA sequence: TGTGCCATCAGAAAAGCGGGAGGGCCGGAAGAGCAGTACTTC.

The chain combines TRBV28 with TRBJ2-5; 7 positions match TRBD2. The CDR3 has 17 residues. Germline loops: CDR1 MDHEN, CDR2 SYDVKM. V shed 3 bases and J 5 bases; nucleotides not matched to a gene: 15. CDR3 nucleotides: TGTGCCAGCAGTTTGGCTCGGGGGACTACAAAGGGGGAGACCCAGTACTTC. Amino acid sequence: CASSLARGTTKGETQYF. The whole variable domain, filled in from reference TRBV28 and TRBJ2-5, reads DVKVTQSSRYLVKRTGEKVFLECVQDMDHENMFWYRQDPGLGLRLIYFSYDVKMKEKGDIPEGYSVSREKKERFSLILESASTNQTSMYLCASSLARGTTKGETQYFGPGTRLLVL.

This clone was seen repeatedly, ten times or more. The gene calls are TRBV2 and TRBJ1-2; 8 bases are a match to TRBD1. The V segment lost 4 bases and the J segment 8 bases; nucleotides outside the gene matches: 15. The V gene's germline CDR1 is SNHLY and CDR2 FYNNEI. The CDR3 consists of 16 residues. The CDR3 here is CASSGTAPGGAGGYTF. The CDR3 DNA is TGTGCCAGCAGTGGGACGGCCCCAGGGGGCGCCGGAGGCTACACCTTC.

The chain joins TRBV2 to TRBJ2-3, with TRBD1 as a possible D gene (5 bases). This CDR3 is built from 15 residues. V was clipped by 6 bases and J by 1 base, with 14 bases between them. Germline loops: CDR1 SNHLY, CDR2 FYNNEI. The CDR3 sequence is CASSWGRVGTDTQYF. The CDR3 DNA sequence: TGTGCCAGCAGCTGGGGCAGGGTAGGCACAGATACGCAGTATTTT.

V is TRBV2 and J is TRBJ2-1, with 8 bases lining up with TRBD2. The ends lost 8 bases at V and 7 bases at J; junction bases unmatched: 7. In germline, CDR1 is SNHLY, CDR2 FYNNEI. CDR3 size: 13 residues. The chain's CDR3 is CASGREEGNEQFF. CDR3 coding DNA: TGTGCCAGCGGGCGGGAGGAGGGAAATGAGCAGTTCTTC. Combining the CDR3 with reference TRBV2 and TRBJ2-1 gives the whole variable domain EPEVTQTPSHQVTQMGQEVILRCVPISNHLYFYWYRQILGQKVEFLVSFYNNEISEKSEIFDDQFSVERPDGSNFTLKIRSTKLEDSAMYFCASGREEGNEQFFGPGTRLTVL.

This chain uses TRBV4-2 with TRBJ2-6; D unclear. The CDR3 is made up of 14 amino acids. Per the germline V gene, CDR1 is LGHNA and CDR2 is YNFKEQ. V was cut by 1 base and J by 3 bases, with 4 bases left in between. The CDR3 DNA is TGTGCCAGCAGCCAAGCGCTTGGGGCCAACGTCCTGACTTTC. Protein sequence: CASSQALGANVLTF.

This clone is a singleton in its sample. The chain has TRBV6-5 and TRBJ1-3; no firm D call. The CDR3 totals 15 residues. Germline CDR1 MNHEY, CDR2 SVGAGI. The V and J ends lost 5 bases and 1 base respectively, with 12 bases between them. CDR3 sequence: CASSRGIGSGNTIYF. The CDR3 nucleotides read TGTGCCAGCAGTCGGGGTATCGGTTCTGGAAACACCATATATTTT.

CDR3: CASSRLQGQFYNEQFF. The DNA of the CDR3 is TGTGCCAGCTCAAGACTCCAGGGACAGTTTTACAATGAGCAGTTCTTC. V and J are TRBV18 and TRBJ2-1; 7 nucleotides agree with TRBD1. V gave up 5 bases and J gave up 4 bases; unmatched junction bases: 11. The CDR3 has 16 residues. Germline V CDR1 and CDR2: KGHSH, LQKENI.

This clone occurred a few times. As DNA, the CDR3 is TGTGCCAGCAGAAGGTGGGGGGATGGGGGCACAGATACGCAGTATTTT. This translates into CASRRWGDGGTDTQYF. This rearrangement joins TRBV28 to TRBJ2-3; tentatively, D is TRBD2 (6 bases). Trimming took 6 bases from V and 1 from J, leaving 17 bases between them. Per the germline V gene, CDR1 is MDHEN and CDR2 is SYDVKM. CDR3 size: 16 residues.

This chain links TRBV4-3 with TRBJ2-7; D is unclear. Germline V gene sequence: CDR1 LGHNA, CDR2 YSLEER. The CDR3 runs to 17 residues. V was trimmed by 4 bases and J by 4 bases, leaving 23 bases between them. The CDR3 is CASSLGWVKGHLYEQYF. CDR3 sequence (DNA): TGCGCCAGCAGCCTTGGATGGGTGAAGGGTCATCTTTACGAGCAGTACTTC.

This clone was picked up one time. This chain joins TRBV29-1 and TRBJ2-5, with 7 positions matching TRBD2. Germline V CDR1 and CDR2: SQVTM, ANQGSEA. V was clipped by 2 bases and J by 4 bases; unmatched bases: 4. This CDR3 is 13 amino acids long. DNA for the CDR3: TGCAGCGTTGAAACTGCGGGAGTAGAGACCCAGTACTTC. Protein sequence: CSVETAGVETQYF.

The sample holds one count of this clone. V and J are TRBV13 and TRBJ2-1, with 8 positions matching TRBD1. Germline CDR1 reads PRHDT; CDR2 reads FYEKMQ (reference sequence). The CDR3 is 15 residues long. The junction had 7 bases not matched to a gene; V was cut back by 5 bases and J by 4 bases. In DNA, the CDR3 is TGTGCCAGCAGCGTGGACAGGGCTGGGTACAATGAGCAGTTCTTC. Translation: CASSVDRAGYNEQFF. Combining the CDR3 with reference TRBV13 and TRBJ2-1 gives the whole variable domain AAGVIQSPRHLIKEKRETATLKCYPIPRHDTVYWYQQGPGQDPQFLISFYEKMQSDKGSIPDRFSAQQFSDYHSELNMSSLELGDSALYFCASSVDRAGYNEQFFGPGTRLTVL.

This clone occurred once. V and J are TRBV11-2 and TRBJ2-3; TRBD1 matches at 7 bases. J gave up 2 bases and V 1 base, and 3 bases lay outside the gene matches. Germline V gene sequence: CDR1 SGHAT, CDR2 FQNNGV. This CDR3 region has 15 residues. In DNA form, the CDR3 reads TGTGCCAGCAGCTTAGGGGGGACAGTCACAGATACGCAGTATTTT. It yields the protein CASSLGGTVTDTQYF.

The chain couples TRBV18 to TRBJ2-2; the match to TRBD2 covers 13 bases. CDR1 and CDR2 (germline): KGHSH, LQKENI. CDR3 length: 18 residues. J was trimmed by 0 bases and V by 1 base; bases with no gene match: 2. The CDR3: CASSPQLAGGANTGELFF. CDR3 DNA: TGTGCCAGCTCACCACAACTAGCGGGAGGGGCGAACACCGGGGAGCTGTTTTTT. Together with reference TRBV18 and TRBJ2-2, the CDR3 gives the full variable domain: NAGVMQNPRHLVRRRGQEARLRCSPMKGHSHVYWYRQLPEEGLKFMVYLQKENIIDESGMPKERFSAEFPKEGPSILRIQQVVRGDSAAYFCASSPQLAGGANTGELFFGEGSRLTVL.

This clone occurred many times. The chain has TRBV6-1 and TRBJ2-1; D may be TRBD2 (6 bases). From germline, CDR1 is MNHNS and CDR2 SASEGT. The CDR3 has 13 residues. V was trimmed by 7 bases and J by 7 bases, leaving 14 bases between them. Here the CDR3 reads CASIHSGGNEQFF. The CDR3 DNA is TGTGCCAGCATACACAGCGGAGGGAATGAGCAGTTCTTC.

This sequence joins TRBV5-1 and TRBJ1-2; 9 nucleotides match TRBD1. V lost 0 bases and J lost 0; bases outside the gene matches: 6. This CDR3 is 17 amino acids long. The germline CDR1 and CDR2 sequences are SGHRS and YFSETQ. CDR3 nucleotides: TGCGCCAGCAGCTTGGCCGAGACAGGGGGAACTAACTATGGCTACACCTTC. Its translation: CASSLAETGGTNYGYTF.

V and J are TRBV30 and TRBJ1-4; D ambiguous. The V and J ends lost 3 bases and 7 bases respectively, with 18 bases between them. CDR3 length: 15 residues. Germline CDR1 GTSNPN, CDR2 SVGIG (reference sequence). The CDR3 sequence: CAWSSTGSWGEKLFF. CDR3 DNA sequence: TGTGCCTGGAGCTCCACCGGAAGTTGGGGTGAAAAACTGTTTTTT.

This clone was recorded a few times. The sample holds other DNA sequences that translate to the same CDR3. The rearrangement links TRBV9 to TRBJ2-3, with D unclear. The germline gives CDR1 SGDLS, CDR2 YYNGEE. The CDR3 spans 14 residues. The V end was cut by 0 bases, the J end by 2 bases, with 7 bases between. The CDR3 sequence is CASSVDGNTDTQYF. CDR3 nucleotides: TGTGCCAGCAGCGTAGACGGAAACACAGATACGCAGTATTTT.

The chain combines TRBV5-4 with TRBJ2-3, with 7 bases aligning to TRBD1. V shed 3 bases, J shed 2 bases, and the junction held 6 bases outside the gene matches. Germline CDR1 is SGHNT and CDR2 is YYREEE (reference sequence). The CDR3 is 15 amino acids. CDR3 loop: CASSSSRGYTDTQYF. The CDR3 nucleotides are TGTGCCAGCAGCTCATCCAGGGGGTACACAGATACGCAGTATTTT.

The J gene is TRBJ2-1, the V gene TRBV27; TRBD2 might be the D (6 bases). In germline, CDR1 is MNHEY, CDR2 SMNVEV (reference sequence). V was trimmed by 6 bases and J by 0 bases, leaving 12 bases between them. The CDR3 consists of 15 residues. Here the CDR3 reads CASRKDYHSYNEQFF. CDR3 nucleotides: TGTGCCAGCAGGAAGGACTACCACTCCTACAATGAGCAGTTCTTC.

The rearrangement links TRBV30 to TRBJ1-3; D is undetermined. Trimming removed 4 bases from V and 2 bases from J, with 24 bases in between. The V gene's germline CDR1 is GTSNPN and CDR2 SVGIG (reference sequence). This CDR3 has 18 amino acids. CDR3 residues: CAWTTPGRARNPGNTIYF. The CDR3 bases are TGTGCCTGGACGACCCCCGGAAGGGCACGCAACCCTGGAAACACCATATATTTT.

The chain employs TRBV27 and TRBJ2-1; 11 nucleotides line up with TRBD2. With 9 bases clipped from V and 4 bases from J, the junction kept 8 bases outside the gene matches. The CDR3 length is 15 residues. The germline V gene encodes CDR1 MNHEY and CDR2 SMNVEV (reference sequence). CDR3 in amino acids: CASTVAGGPYNEQFF. The CDR3 region has the DNA TGTGCCAGTACGGTAGCGGGAGGGCCTTACAATGAGCAGTTCTTC.

The chain combines TRBV5-1 with TRBJ2-7; 8 bases align to TRBD2. The V segment lost 0 bases and the J segment 7 bases; nucleotides outside the gene matches: 9. CDR3 length equals 15 residues. From germline, CDR1 is SGHRS and CDR2 YFSETQ. CDR3 in DNA: TGCGCCAGCAGCTTGGATAGCGGGAACAGTGGGGAGCAGTACTTC. Protein sequence: CASSLDSGNSGEQYF.